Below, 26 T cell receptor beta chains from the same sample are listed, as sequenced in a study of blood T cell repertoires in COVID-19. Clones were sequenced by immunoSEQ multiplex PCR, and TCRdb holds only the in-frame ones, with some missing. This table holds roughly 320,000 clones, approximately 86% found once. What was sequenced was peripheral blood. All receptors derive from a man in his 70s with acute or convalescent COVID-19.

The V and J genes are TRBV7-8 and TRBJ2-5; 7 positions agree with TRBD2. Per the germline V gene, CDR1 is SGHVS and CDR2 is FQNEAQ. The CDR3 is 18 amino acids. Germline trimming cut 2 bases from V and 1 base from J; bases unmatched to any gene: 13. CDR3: CASSLLRSARGIQETQYF. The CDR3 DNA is TGTGCCAGCAGCTTACTTCGGTCGGCGCGGGGGATCCAAGAGACCCAGTACTTC.

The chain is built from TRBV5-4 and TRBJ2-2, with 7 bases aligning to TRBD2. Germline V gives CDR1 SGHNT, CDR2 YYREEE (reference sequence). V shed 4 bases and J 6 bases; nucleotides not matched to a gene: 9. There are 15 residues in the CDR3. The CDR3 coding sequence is TGTGCCAGCAGCCTCTCCAGCGGGATCCCCGGGGAGCTGTTTTTT. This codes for CASSLSSGIPGELFF.

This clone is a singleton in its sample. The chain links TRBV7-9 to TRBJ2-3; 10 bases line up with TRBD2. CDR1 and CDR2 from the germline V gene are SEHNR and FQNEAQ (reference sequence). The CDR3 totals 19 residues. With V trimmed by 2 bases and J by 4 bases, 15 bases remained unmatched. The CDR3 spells CASSLSALLTSGLADTQYF. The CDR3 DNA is TGTGCCAGCAGCTTATCCGCCCTCTTGACTAGCGGGCTAGCAGATACGCAGTATTTT.

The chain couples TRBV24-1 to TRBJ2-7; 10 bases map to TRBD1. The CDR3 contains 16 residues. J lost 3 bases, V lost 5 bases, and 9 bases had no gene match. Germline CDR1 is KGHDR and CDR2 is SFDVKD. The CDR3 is CATSGAPGTGDYEQYF. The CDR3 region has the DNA TGTGCCACCAGTGGGGCCCCCGGGACAGGGGACTACGAGCAGTACTTC.

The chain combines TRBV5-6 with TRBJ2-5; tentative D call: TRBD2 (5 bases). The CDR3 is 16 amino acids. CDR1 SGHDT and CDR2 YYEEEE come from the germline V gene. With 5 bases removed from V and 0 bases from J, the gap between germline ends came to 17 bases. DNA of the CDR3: TGTGCCAGCAGTTCCCTGGGTCGGGAAAACCAAGAGACCCAGTACTTC. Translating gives CASSSLGRENQETQYF.

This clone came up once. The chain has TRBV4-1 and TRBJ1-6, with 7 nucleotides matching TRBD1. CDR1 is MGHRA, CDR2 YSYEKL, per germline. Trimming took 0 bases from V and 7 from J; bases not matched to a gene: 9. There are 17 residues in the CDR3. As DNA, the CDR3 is TGCGCCAGCAGCCAAGATTACCGCCAGGGGGGCAATTCACCCCTCCACTTT. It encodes CASSQDYRQGGNSPLHF.

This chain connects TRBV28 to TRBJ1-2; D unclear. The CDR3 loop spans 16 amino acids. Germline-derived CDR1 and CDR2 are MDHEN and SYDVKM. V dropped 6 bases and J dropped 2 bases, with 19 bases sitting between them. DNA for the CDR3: TGTGCCAGCAGCACGGTCGAAAAGAGAGTAAACTATGGCTACACCTTC. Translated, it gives CASSTVEKRVNYGYTF.

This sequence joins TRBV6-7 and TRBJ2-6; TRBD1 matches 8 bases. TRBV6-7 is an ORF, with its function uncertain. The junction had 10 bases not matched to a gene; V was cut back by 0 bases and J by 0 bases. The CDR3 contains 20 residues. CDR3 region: CASSYSQTWTGTSGANVLTF. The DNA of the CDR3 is TGTGCCAGCAGTTACTCTCAAACCTGGACAGGGACCTCTGGGGCCAACGTCCTGACTTTC.

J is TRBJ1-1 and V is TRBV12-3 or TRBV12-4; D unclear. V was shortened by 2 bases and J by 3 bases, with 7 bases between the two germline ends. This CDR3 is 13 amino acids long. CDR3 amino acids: CASSLFEDTEAFF. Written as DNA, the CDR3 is TGTGCCAGCAGTTTATTCGAGGACACTGAAGCTTTCTTT.

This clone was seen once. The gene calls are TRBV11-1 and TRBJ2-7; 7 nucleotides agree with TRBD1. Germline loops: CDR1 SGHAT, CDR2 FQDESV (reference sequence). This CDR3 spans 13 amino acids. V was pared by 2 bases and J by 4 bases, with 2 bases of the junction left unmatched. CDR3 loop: CASSLQQGYEQYF. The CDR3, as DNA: TGTGCCAGCAGCTTACAACAGGGGTACGAGCAGTACTTC.

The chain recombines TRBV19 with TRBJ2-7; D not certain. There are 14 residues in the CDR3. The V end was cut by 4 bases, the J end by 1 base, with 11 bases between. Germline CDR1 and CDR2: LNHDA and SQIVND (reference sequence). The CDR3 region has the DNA TGTGCCAGTAGTAGGTCTGGAGTATCCTACGAGCAGTACTTC. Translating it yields CASSRSGVSYEQYF. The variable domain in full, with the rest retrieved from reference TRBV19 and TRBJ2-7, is DGGITQSPKYLFRKEGQNVTLSCEQNLNHDAMYWYRQDPGQGLRLIYYSQIVNDFQKGDIAEGYSVSREKKESFPLTVTSAQKNPTAFYLCASSRSGVSYEQYFGPGTRLTVT.

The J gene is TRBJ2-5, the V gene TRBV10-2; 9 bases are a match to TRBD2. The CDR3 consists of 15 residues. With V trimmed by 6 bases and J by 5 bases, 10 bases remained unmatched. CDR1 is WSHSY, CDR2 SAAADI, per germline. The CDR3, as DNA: TGCGCCAGCAGCGCCTTCAGCGGGGGGAGGGAGACCCAGTACTTC. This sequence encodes CASSAFSGGRETQYF.

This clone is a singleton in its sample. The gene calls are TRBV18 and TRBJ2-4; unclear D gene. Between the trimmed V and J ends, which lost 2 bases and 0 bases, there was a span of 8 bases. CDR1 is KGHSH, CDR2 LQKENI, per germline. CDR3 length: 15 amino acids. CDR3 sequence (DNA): TGTGCCAGCTCACCAAACAGTCGAGCCAAAAACATTCAGTACTTC. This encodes CASSPNSRAKNIQYF. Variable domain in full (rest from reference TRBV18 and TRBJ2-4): NAGVMQNPRHLVRRRGQEARLRCSPMKGHSHVYWYRQLPEEGLKFMVYLQKENIIDESGMPKERFSAEFPKEGPSILRIQQVVRGDSAAYFCASSPNSRAKNIQYFGAGTRLSVL.

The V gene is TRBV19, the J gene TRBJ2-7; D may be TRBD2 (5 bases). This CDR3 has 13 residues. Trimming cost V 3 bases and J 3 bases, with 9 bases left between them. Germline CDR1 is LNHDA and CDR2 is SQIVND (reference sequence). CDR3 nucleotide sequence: TGTGCCAGTAGTATGGGAGCCAACTACGAGCAGTACTTC. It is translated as CASSMGANYEQYF. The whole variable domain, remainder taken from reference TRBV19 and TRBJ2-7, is DGGITQSPKYLFRKEGQNVTLSCEQNLNHDAMYWYRQDPGQGLRLIYYSQIVNDFQKGDIAEGYSVSREKKESFPLTVTSAQKNPTAFYLCASSMGANYEQYFGPGTRLTVT.

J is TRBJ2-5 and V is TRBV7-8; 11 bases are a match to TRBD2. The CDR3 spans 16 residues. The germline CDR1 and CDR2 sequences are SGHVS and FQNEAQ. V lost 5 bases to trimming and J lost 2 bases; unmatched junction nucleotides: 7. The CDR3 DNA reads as TGTGCCAGCAGCCGTCTAGCGGGGGGCCAACAAGAGACCCAGTACTTC. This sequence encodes CASSRLAGGQQETQYF.

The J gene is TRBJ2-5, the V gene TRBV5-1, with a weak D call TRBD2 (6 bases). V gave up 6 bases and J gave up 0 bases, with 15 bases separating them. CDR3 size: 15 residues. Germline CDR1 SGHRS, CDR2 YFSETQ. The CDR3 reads CASNPAGGHQETQYF. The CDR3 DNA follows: TGCGCCAGCAACCCAGCGGGCGGACACCAAGAGACCCAGTACTTC.

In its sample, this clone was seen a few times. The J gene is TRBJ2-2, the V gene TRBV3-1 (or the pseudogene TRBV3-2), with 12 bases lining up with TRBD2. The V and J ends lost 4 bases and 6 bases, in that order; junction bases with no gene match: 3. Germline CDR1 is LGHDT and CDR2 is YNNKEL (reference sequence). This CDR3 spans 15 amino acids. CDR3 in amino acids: CASSRASGGAGELFF. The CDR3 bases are TGTGCCAGCAGCCGGGCTAGCGGGGGGGCCGGGGAGCTGTTTTTT.

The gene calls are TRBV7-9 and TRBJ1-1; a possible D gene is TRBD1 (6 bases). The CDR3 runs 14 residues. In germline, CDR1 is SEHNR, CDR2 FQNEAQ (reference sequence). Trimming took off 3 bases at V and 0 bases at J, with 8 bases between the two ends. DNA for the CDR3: TGTGCCAGCAGCTTTGGACAGTTGAACACTGAAGCTTTCTTT. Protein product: CASSFGQLNTEAFF. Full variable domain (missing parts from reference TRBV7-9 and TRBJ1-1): DTGVSQNPRHKITKRGQNVTFRCDPISEHNRLYWYRQTLGQGPEFLTYFQNEAQLEKSRLLSDRFSAERPKGSFSTLEIQRTEQGDSAMYLCASSFGQLNTEAFFGQGTRLTVV.

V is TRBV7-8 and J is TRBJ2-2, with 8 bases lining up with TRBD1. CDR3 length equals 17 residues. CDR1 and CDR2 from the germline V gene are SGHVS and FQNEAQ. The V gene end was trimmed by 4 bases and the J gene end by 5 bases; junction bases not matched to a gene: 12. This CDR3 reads CASSSDRVSYETGELFF. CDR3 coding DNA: TGTGCCAGCAGCTCGGACAGGGTATCGTATGAGACCGGGGAGCTGTTTTTT. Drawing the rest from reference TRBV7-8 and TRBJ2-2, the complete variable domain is GAGVSQSPRYKVAKRGQDVALRCDPISGHVSLFWYQQALGQGPEFLTYFQNEAQLDKSGLPSDRFFAERPEGSVSTLKIQRTQQEDSAVYLCASSSDRVSYETGELFFGEGSRLTVL.

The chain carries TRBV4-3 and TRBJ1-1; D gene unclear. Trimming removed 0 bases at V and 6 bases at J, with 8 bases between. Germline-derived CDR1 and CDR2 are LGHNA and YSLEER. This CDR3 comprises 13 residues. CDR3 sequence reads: CASSQDSGSEAFF. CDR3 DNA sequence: TGCGCCAGCAGCCAAGACTCCGGGTCTGAAGCTTTCTTT.

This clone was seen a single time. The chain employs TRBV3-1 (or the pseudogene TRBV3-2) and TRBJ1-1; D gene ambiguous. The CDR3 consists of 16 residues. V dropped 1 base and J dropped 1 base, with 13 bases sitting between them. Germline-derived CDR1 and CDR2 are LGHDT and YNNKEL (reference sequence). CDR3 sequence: CASSQAYRVPNTEAFF. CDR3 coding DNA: TGTGCCAGCAGCCAAGCCTACAGAGTCCCGAACACTGAAGCTTTCTTT.

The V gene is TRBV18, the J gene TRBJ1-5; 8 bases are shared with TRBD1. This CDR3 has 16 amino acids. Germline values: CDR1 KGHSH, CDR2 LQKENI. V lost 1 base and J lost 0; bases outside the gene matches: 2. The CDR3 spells CASSPRGTGSNQPQHF. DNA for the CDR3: TGTGCCAGCTCACCACGAGGGACAGGTAGCAATCAGCCCCAGCATTTT.

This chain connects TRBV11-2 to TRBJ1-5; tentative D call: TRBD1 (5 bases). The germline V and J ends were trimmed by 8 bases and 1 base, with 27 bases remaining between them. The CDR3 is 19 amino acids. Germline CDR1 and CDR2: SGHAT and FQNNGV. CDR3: CASRLPKVFGAGSNQPQHF. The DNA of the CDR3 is TGTGCCAGCCGACTCCCCAAAGTATTCGGGGCGGGGAGCAATCAGCCCCAGCATTTT.

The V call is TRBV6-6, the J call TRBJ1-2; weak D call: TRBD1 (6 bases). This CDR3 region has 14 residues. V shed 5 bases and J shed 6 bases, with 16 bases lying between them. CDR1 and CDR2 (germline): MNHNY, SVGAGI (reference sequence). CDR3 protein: CASSNPRDIDGYTF. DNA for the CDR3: TGTGCCAGCAGTAACCCCCGGGACATTGATGGCTACACCTTC.

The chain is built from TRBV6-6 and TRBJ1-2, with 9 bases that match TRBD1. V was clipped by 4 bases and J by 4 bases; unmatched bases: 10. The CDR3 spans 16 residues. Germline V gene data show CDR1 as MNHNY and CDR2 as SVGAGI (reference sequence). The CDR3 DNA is TGTGCCAGCAGTTCGGTTTCCGGGACAGGGCGCTATGGCTACACCTTC. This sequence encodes CASSSVSGTGRYGYTF.

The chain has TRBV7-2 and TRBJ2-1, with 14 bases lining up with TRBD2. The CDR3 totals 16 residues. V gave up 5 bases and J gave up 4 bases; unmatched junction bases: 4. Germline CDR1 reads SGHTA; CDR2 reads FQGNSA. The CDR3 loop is CASSPRTSGGYNEQFF. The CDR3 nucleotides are TGTGCCAGCAGCCCCCGGACTAGCGGGGGGTACAATGAGCAGTTCTTC.